This T cell receptor beta chain came from a study of T-cell memory formation after mild COVID-19. Study-level background: Clusters were largely donor specific. The study's findings and limits: Within pre-infection memory, some responding clones were found, suggesting cross-reactive memory joined. Clones contracting across day 15 to 85 had a balanced CD4/CD8 profile; later expanding clones leaned CD4+.

The CDR3 sequence is 16 residues long. With V trimmed by 2 bases and J by 10 bases, 7 bases remained unmatched. The germline CDR1 and CDR2 sequences are MNHNY and SVGAGI (reference sequence). This clonotype came up many times. What it binds is not known. TCRdb recomputed calls from the 5' RACE reads with MiXCR, one row per CDR3 protein. The sample yields roughly 320,000 distinct CDR3 sequences, around 30% seen once. Sequencing was performed on PBMCs or a T cell subset sorted from them (not recorded which). The chain links TRBV6-6 to TRBJ2-1; 14 nucleotides agree with TRBD2. This clonotype was obtained from an adult woman who had mild COVID-19 (a few samples of this study predate the infection). Cell type and time point are not known. The CDR3 is CASSYPGLAGVGEQFF. The CDR3 bases are TGTGCCAGCAGTTACCCGGGACTAGCGGGAGTAGGAGAGCAGTTCTTC.